This TCR beta chain was sequenced for a study of STAT3 mutations in large granular lymphocyte leukemia (dated by TCRdb to between 2017 and 2020). Study-wide context: In roughly half of the longitudinally sequenced T-LGLL patients, canonical activating STAT3 mutations were detected. One or more immunosuppressive therapy regimens were given to more than half of T-LGLL patients, and hematologic response was seen in around two fifths of the treated patients. To reconstruct clonal hierarchy and dynamics, serial deep sequencing of TCRbeta CDR3 and STAT3 was performed in patients with T-cell large granular lymphocyte leukemia. Some 18 representative T-LGLL cases were selected from an initial cohort of 200 to 250 LGL patients for longitudinal TCRbeta and STAT3 sequencing. As controls within the study, two patients with natural killer LGL leukemia were also sequenced longitudinally. For each patient, sequencing was performed at an average of 4 time points, with a range of 2 to 8 samplings.

Of note for this clone: Its antigen is not yet known. Base-call qualities are not available, and no considerably larger clone is one nucleotide away.

What the research found in general, with its limitations: Persisting codominant clonotypes in some patients meant a small but highly pathogenic clone may have been missed. Because no samples were available when a clone first appeared, clonal expansion was inferred from samplings taken at other points. TCR clonotype switching after therapy was seen in about 35% of the 18 patients, with all newly emerging clones being STAT3 wild type. Linking therapy response to changes in TCR clonal burden was complicated by variable intervals between samplings and by differing treatment regimens. All T-LGLL patients had at least one immunodominant TCRbeta clonotype, and roughly half had multiple immunodominant subclonotypes. The burden of the dominant TCR clone was higher than the STAT3 mutant burden in several patients, which suggests that the STAT3 mutation arose secondarily inside a clone that had already expanded.

DNA was extracted from blood mononuclear cells, with the same DNA used for both TCR and STAT3 sequencing. An Illumina MiSeq was used to sequence the TCRbeta libraries, yielding an average of around 42,000 productive templates per sample. Using multiplex PCR amplification, the immunoSEQ assay generated the TCRbeta CDR3 libraries. Regarding the original processing steps: Repertoire diversity was computed as previously defined, with values near 0 indicating extremely monoclonal samples. The clones in this table, taken by TCRdb from immuneACCESS, are in-frame only. Not every clone is retained; where verified, under half of the shortfall comes from an unresolved V gene, and the cause of the rest is unknown. V and J calls and clone size come straight from that table; D and trimming were deduced from the DNA. For this sample there are 10,000 to 15,000 clones; about 92% appear just once. 33% of the sample comes from the top ten.

From the germline V gene, CDR1 is KGHSH and CDR2 is LQKENI. The CDR3 covers 18 residues, taking in both the cysteine and the phenylalanine. The CDR3 DNA has 54 bases and is translated from base 1. Ends trimmed: V by 3 bases, J by 0 bases; bases unmatched to a gene: 10. This receptor was taken from a man aged 40-50 years with T-cell large granular lymphocyte leukemia. Some clones in this sample may be carry-over from other donors' samples. The age is the age at diagnosis. The material sequenced was peripheral blood mononuclear cells. The sequence joins TRBV18 to TRBJ1-5; 8 of the junction bases match TRBD1. The DNA sequence is as follows: TGTGCCAGCTCACCCCGAACAGGACAGGGATATAGCAATCAGCCCCAGCATTTT. Its translation is CASSPRTGQGYSNQPQHF.